The rows below give T cell receptor beta chains drawn from one sample of a study of blood T cell repertoires in COVID-19. The assay was immunoSEQ multiplex PCR, and TCRdb's table has in-frame clones only and misses some. This table has about 68,000 clones, approximately 92% appearing once. The sequencing sample was made of peripheral blood. Source of these receptors: a man aged 45-65 years with acute or convalescent COVID-19. CDR3s include the opening cysteine and the closing phenylalanine or tryptophan. The D gene is left open where the match is weak. The size field is filled for only some rows; it gives once, few, many or a size class.

v_gene	abundance	j_gene	d_gene	CDR3nt	CDR3aa
TRBV9	-	TRBJ1-2	-	TGTGCCAGCAGCGCATCCCTATTTCGAACCTATGGCTACACCTTC	CASSASLFRTYGYTF
TRBV18	-	TRBJ2-2	-	TGTGCCAGCTCACCACCTAATTCGGGAGCTGGGTCCGGGGAGCTGTTTTTT	CASSPPNSGAGSGELFF
TRBV10-1	once	TRBJ1-1	TRBD1	TGCGCCAGCAGTGAGTCGCGGCGCCAGCCGGGACAGAGGAACACTGAAGCTTTCTTT	CASSESRRQPGQRNTEAFF
TRBV6-5	-	TRBJ1-1	TRBD1	TGTGCCAGCAGGACAGGGAATGCTCACACTGAAGCTTTCTTT	CASRTGNAHTEAFF
TRBV6-5	-	TRBJ2-7	TRBD2	TGTGCCAGCACCGGGACTAGCGGTGTTTCCTACGAGCAGTACTTC	CASTGTSGVSYEQYF
TRBV6-2/TRBV6-3	-	TRBJ2-7	TRBD1	TGTGCCAGCAGTTACATCCGACAGGGGCGGTACGAGCAGTACTTC	CASSYIRQGRYEQYF
TRBV11-2	-	TRBJ2-1	-	TGTGCCAGCAGCTTAGGGGCTCGACGGGGGGCCAATGAGCAGTTCTTC	CASSLGARRGANEQFF
TRBV11-1	once	TRBJ2-7	-	TGTGCCAGCAGCTTAGGGCCGGACAGCTCCTACGAGCAGTACTTC	CASSLGPDSSYEQYF
TRBV6-2/TRBV6-3	-	TRBJ1-6	-	TGTGCCAGCAGCAGCATCCAGGGATCGGCCAGTTATTCACCCCTCCACTTT	CASSSIQGSASYSPLHF
TRBV14	-	TRBJ2-1	-	TGTGCCAGCAGCCAAGGATGGGACTCGCTCAATGAGCAGTTCTTC	CASSQGWDSLNEQFF
TRBV7-2	-	TRBJ2-7	-	TGTGCCAGCAGCTTACGACTAGACCTCGAGCAGTACTTC	CASSLRLDLEQYF
TRBV7-7	-	TRBJ2-1	TRBD2	TGTGCCAGCAGCTTAACTAGCGGGAAGTACAATGAGCAGTTCTTC	CASSLTSGKYNEQFF
TRBV28	-	TRBJ1-1	-	TGTGCCAGCAGTCCCCGGTGGGGGGGTGAAGCTTTCTTT	CASSPRWGGEAFF
TRBV2	-	TRBJ2-3	TRBD2	TGTGCCAGCGGGAATAGCGGGATGCGTTCGGATACGCAGTATTTT	CASGNSGMRSDTQYF
TRBV11-3	-	TRBJ2-2	TRBD2	TGTGCCAGTAGCGGGAGCGGCACCGGGGAGCTGTTTTTT	CASSGSGTGELFF
TRBV5-6	-	TRBJ1-2	-	TGTGCCAGCGGACTAATGAACTATGGCTACACCTTC	CASGLMNYGYTF
TRBV18	once	TRBJ2-7	TRBD2	TGTGCCAGCTCACCAGCGATAACGCTAGCGGTTAAGTCGGACTACGAGCAGTACTTC	CASSPAITLAVKSDYEQYF
TRBV24-1	-	TRBJ2-5	TRBD1	TGTGCCACCAGTGATCCCGGAAGGGGGCAGGGTGAAGAGACCCAGTACTTC	CATSDPGRGQGEETQYF
TRBV4-3	-	TRBJ2-2	TRBD1	TGCGCCAGCAGCCAAGAACCTCACCCTACAGGGGAGAACACCGGGGAGCTGTTTTTT	CASSQEPHPTGENTGELFF
TRBV6-5	-	TRBJ1-5	TRBD1	TGTGCCAGCAGTCAGGGGGGTGGCAATCAGCCCCAGCATTTT	CASSQGGGNQPQHF
TRBV5-1	-	TRBJ1-2	-	TGCGCCAGCAGCCGGGCGAGGACAGATACCGTGGACTATGGCTACACCTTC	CASSRARTDTVDYGYTF
TRBV11-2	-	TRBJ1-6	-	TGTGCCAGCAGCTTTCCCGGGAATTCACCCCTCCACTTT	CASSFPGNSPLHF
TRBV7-7	-	TRBJ2-2	TRBD1	TGTGCTAGCAGCTTAGGACCTGGACAGGATGAGACCGGGGAGCTGTTTTTT	CASSLGPGQDETGELFF
TRBV6-2/TRBV6-3	-	TRBJ1-1	-	TGTGCCAGCAGTTACGAAGTTCGGCGGTTTGCTCGAGCTTTCTTT	CASSYEVRRFARAFF
TRBV5-1	-	TRBJ2-5	TRBD2	TGCGCCAGCAGCGCAACCCGGACTAGCCAAGAGACCCAGTACTTC	CASSATRTSQETQYF